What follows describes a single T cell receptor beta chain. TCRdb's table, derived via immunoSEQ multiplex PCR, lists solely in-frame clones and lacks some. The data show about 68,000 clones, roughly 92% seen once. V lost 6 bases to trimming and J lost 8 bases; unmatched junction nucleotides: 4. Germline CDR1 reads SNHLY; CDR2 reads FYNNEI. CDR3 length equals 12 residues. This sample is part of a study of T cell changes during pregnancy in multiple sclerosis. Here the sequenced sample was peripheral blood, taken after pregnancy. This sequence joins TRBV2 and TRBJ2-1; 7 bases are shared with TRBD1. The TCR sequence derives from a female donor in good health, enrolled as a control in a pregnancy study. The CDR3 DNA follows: TGTGCCAGCAGGCCCCAGGGGGATGAGCAGTTCTTC. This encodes CASRPQGDEQFF.